This entry lists 10 T cell receptor beta chains sequenced from one sample in a study of identifying expanded T cells in peripheral blood (dated by TCRdb to about 2019). Library generation was performed with the immunoSEQ multiplex PCR assay. TCRdb stores this immuneACCESS table with in-frame sequences only. Part of the clones is absent; in the studies checked, under half of the shortfall reflects unresolved V genes, and no reason is known for the rest. The sample table lists about 100,000 clones, 88% of them with a count of one. The biggest ten clones account for 4.5% to 6.5% of the sample. The sequencing sample was made of blood. These receptors originate from a person between 18 and 75 years old in good health.

The chain carries TRBV28 and TRBJ1-1, with a weak D call TRBD1 (6 bases). Germline assignment: CDR1 MDHEN and CDR2 SYDVKM. The length of the CDR3 is 15 residues. The V and J ends lost 6 bases and 5 bases respectively, with 19 bases between them. The CDR3 loop reads CASSPHPQGRTEAFF. CDR3 DNA sequence: TGTGCCAGCAGCCCCCACCCACAGGGTCGGACTGAAGCTTTCTTT.

This clone was observed a few times. The CDR3: CASSEAKGHYYMNTEAFF. In DNA, the CDR3 is TGTGCCAGCAGTGAAGCGAAGGGACATTATTACATGAACACTGAAGCTTTCTTT. The chain is built from TRBV6-1 and TRBJ1-1; a weak D match, TRBD1 (6 bases). V shed 0 bases and J shed 0 bases, with 17 bases lying between them. This CDR3 comprises 18 residues. Germline-derived CDR1 and CDR2 are MNHNS and SASEGT.

The chain joins TRBV4-1 to TRBJ2-5, with TRBD1 as a possible D gene (5 bases). The CDR3 is 14 amino acids. Germline CDR1 MGHRA, CDR2 YSYEKL. V lost 3 bases and J lost 4, with 12 bases in between. CDR3 protein: CASSQGKRGETQYF. CDR3 DNA: TGCGCCAGCAGCCAGGGGAAAAGGGGAGAGACCCAGTACTTC.

The rearrangement links TRBV6-1 to TRBJ1-5; a weak D match, TRBD1 (5 bases). CDR3 length: 12 amino acids. Germline lookup yields CDR1 MNHNS and CDR2 SASEGT. Trimming pared 6 bases from V and 4 bases from J, leaving 7 bases between. CDR3 loop: CASRTENQPQHF. CDR3 sequence (DNA): TGTGCCAGCAGGACAGAAAATCAGCCCCAGCATTTT.

The chain is built from TRBV27 and TRBJ1-5; TRBD1 might be the D (5 bases). V lost 1 base and J 8 bases, leaving 12 bases between the germline ends. Germline values: CDR1 MNHEY, CDR2 SMNVEV (reference sequence). There are 14 residues in the CDR3. The CDR3 bases are TGTGCCAGCAGTTTATTAGGGGCCGCTGAGCCCCAGCATTTT. This encodes CASSLLGAAEPQHF.

J is TRBJ1-1 and V is TRBV7-8; D possibly corresponds to TRBD1 (6 bases). The CDR3 is 14 residues long. Trimming cost V 5 bases and J 3 bases, with 13 bases left between them. Germline CDR1 reads SGHVS; CDR2 reads FQNEAQ. The CDR3 loop reads CASSGQQGYTEAFF. CDR3 DNA sequence: TGTGCCAGCAGCGGACAACAGGGATACACTGAAGCTTTCTTT.

The chain carries TRBV18 and TRBJ1-2; D gene uncertain. This CDR3 region has 17 residues. V was clipped by 3 bases and J by 8 bases, with 25 bases between them. CDR1 and CDR2 from the germline V gene are KGHSH and LQKENI. CDR3 residues: CASSPSGVTRGGRGYTF. The CDR3 nucleotides read TGTGCCAGCTCACCCTCCGGGGTAACACGAGGTGGACGGGGCTACACCTTC.

The genes are TRBV9 and TRBJ2-2; no clear D. Trimming cost V 0 bases and J 4 bases, with 13 bases left between them. Germline values: CDR1 SGDLS, CDR2 YYNGEE. CDR3 size: 16 residues. The CDR3 loop is CASSVEGWPGTGELFF. In DNA form, the CDR3 reads TGTGCCAGCAGCGTAGAAGGTTGGCCGGGCACCGGGGAGCTGTTTTTT.

The V and J genes are TRBV7-3 and TRBJ2-5, with D perhaps matching TRBD1 or TRBD2 (6 bases each). Trimming stripped 5 bases from V and 1 base from J, with 14 bases between. The CDR3 consists of 15 residues. Germline lookup yields CDR1 SGHTA and CDR2 FQGTGA. CDR3 loop: CASSRTGGFQETQYF. CDR3 DNA: TGTGCCAGCAGCCGGACCGGGGGCTTCCAAGAGACCCAGTACTTC.

The chain uses TRBV7-9 and TRBJ2-1; unclear D gene. The V end was cut by 6 bases, the J end by 6 bases, with 9 bases between. The CDR3 extends over 12 amino acids. The germline gives CDR1 SEHNR, CDR2 FQNEAQ (reference sequence). The CDR3 region has the DNA TGTGCCAGCAGTCTACTTGTCAATGAGCAGTTCTTC. Its protein product is CASSLLVNEQFF. The full variable domain, rest sourced from reference TRBV7-9 and TRBJ2-1, is DTGVSQNPRHKITKRGQNVTFRCDPISEHNRLYWYRQTLGQGPEFLTYFQNEAQLEKSRLLSDRFSAERPKGSFSTLEIQRTEQGDSAMYLCASSLLVNEQFFGPGTRLTVL.